This TCR beta chain was recorded in a study of blood T cell repertoires in COVID-19. Study context: The cDNA or gDNA used as material had been derived from T cells, B-cell-depleted T cells, or PBMCs.

Methods used by the authors: How many nucleated cells were present was estimated from reference gene primer amplification. Clones were sequenced by immunoSEQ multiplex PCR, and TCRdb holds only the in-frame ones, with some missing. The D gene and trimming were derived from the DNA, and the V and J assignments and clone size from that table. The sample yields roughly 130,000 clones, 88% seen once. Sequencing was done on a sample of peripheral blood. This receptor was taken from a human donor with COVID-19, enrolled during active disease. The donor label of this sample is uncertain.

CDR3 protein: CASSLNGGWYGYTF. CDR3 nucleotide sequence: TGTGCCAGCAGTTTAAACGGGGGGTGGTATGGCTACACCTTC. The chain combines TRBV28 with TRBJ1-2; weak D call: TRBD1 (5 bases). The CDR3 sequence is 14 residues long. V lost 2 bases and J lost 5, with 12 bases in between. Germline V CDR1 and CDR2: MDHEN, SYDVKM.